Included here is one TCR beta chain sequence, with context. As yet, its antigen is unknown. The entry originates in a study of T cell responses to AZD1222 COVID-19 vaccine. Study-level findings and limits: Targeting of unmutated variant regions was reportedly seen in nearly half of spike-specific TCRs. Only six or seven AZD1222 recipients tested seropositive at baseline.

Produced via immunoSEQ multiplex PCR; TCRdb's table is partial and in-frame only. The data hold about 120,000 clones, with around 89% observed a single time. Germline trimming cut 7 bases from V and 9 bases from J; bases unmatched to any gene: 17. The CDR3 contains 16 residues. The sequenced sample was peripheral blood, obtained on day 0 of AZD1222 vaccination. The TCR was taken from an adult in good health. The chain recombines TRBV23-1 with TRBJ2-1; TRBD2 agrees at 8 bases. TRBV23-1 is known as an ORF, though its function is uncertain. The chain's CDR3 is CASILAAKVLQCEQFF. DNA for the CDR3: TGCGCCAGCATACTAGCGGCCAAAGTCCTACAATGTGAGCAGTTCTTC.